The sample holds one count of the clone carrying this T cell receptor beta chain. Generated by immunoSEQ multiplex PCR, the TCRdb table keeps only in-frame clones and is missing some. Among some 110,000 clones listed, around 87% were seen once. The data were taken from a study of blood T cell repertoires in COVID-19. Overall study: From T cells, B-cell-depleted T cells, or PBMCs came the material, which was cDNA or gDNA.

Trimming shortened V by 4 bases and J by 0 bases, and 10 bases separated the two germline ends. This CDR3 contains 14 residues. Germline V lookup: CDR1 SGHTS, CDR2 YDEGEE. V gene TRBV5-8 combines with J gene TRBJ2-5; D might be TRBD2 (5 bases). This clonotype was sampled from a man over 45 with acute or convalescent COVID-19. The specimen was peripheral blood. For the CDR3, the DNA is TGTGCCAGCAGCCCGGACTTCTACCAAGAGACCCAGTACTTC. It translates to CASSPDFYQETQYF.